This record covers a single TCR beta chain. This CDR3 spans 16 amino acids. From germline, CDR1 is SGHTS and CDR2 YDEGEE. V shed 4 bases and J shed 0 bases, with 14 bases lying between them. The sample belongs to a study of control samples from healthy donors and cancer patients. Assay: immunoSEQ multiplex PCR; the TCRdb copy retains only in-frame clones and omits some. Of fewer than 120,000 clones in the sample, around nine tenths were seen once. The sample comprised PBMCs. This TCR was recovered from a woman aged 55-70 years with lung cancer. The V call is TRBV5-8, the J call TRBJ1-3, with D unclear. The CDR3 spells CASSPDGRSSGNTIYF. CDR3 sequence (DNA): TGTGCCAGCAGCCCGGACGGCCGGAGCTCTGGAAACACCATATATTTT.